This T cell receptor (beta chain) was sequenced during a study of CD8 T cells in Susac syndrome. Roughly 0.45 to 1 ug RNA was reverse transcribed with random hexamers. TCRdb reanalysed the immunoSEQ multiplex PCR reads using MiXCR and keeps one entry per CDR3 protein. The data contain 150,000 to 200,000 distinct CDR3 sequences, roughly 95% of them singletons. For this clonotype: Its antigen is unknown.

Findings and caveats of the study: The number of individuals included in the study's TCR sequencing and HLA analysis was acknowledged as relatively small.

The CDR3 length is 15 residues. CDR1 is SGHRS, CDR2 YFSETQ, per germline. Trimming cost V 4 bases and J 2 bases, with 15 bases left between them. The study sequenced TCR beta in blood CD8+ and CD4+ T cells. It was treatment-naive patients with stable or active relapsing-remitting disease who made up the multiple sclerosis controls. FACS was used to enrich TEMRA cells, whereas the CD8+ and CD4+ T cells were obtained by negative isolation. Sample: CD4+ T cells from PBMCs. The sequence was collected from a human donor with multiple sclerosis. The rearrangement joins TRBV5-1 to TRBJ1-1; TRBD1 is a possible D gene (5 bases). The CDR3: CASSLQGGSNTEAFF. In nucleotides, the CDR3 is TGCGCCAGCAGCCTTCAGGGCGGTAGTAACACTGAAGCTTTCTTT. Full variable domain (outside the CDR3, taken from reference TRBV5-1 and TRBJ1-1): KAGVTQTPRYLIKTRGQQVTLSCSPISGHRSVSWYQQTPGQGLQFLFEYFSETQRNKGNFPGRFSGRQFSNSRSEMNVSTLELGDSALYLCASSLQGGSNTEAFFGQGTRLTVV.